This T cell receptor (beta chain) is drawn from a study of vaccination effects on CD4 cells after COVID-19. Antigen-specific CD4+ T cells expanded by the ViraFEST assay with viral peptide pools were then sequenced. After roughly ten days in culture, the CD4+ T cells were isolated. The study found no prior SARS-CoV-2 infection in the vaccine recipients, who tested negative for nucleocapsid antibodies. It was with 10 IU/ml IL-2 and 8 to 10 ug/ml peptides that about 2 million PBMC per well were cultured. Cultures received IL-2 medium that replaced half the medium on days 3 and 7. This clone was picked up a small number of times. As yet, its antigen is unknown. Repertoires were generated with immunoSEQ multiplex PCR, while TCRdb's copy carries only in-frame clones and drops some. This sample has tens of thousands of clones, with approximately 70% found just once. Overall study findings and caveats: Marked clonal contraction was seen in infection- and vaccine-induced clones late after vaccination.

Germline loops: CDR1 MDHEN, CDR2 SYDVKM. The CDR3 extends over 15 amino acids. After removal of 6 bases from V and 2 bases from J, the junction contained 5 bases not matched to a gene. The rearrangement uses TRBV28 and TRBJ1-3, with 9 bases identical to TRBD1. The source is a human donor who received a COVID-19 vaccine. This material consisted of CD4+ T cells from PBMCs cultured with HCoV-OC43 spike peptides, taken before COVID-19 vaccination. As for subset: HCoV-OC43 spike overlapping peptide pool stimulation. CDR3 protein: CASSSQGAAGNTIYF. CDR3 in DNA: TGTGCCAGCAGCTCACAGGGGGCGGCTGGAAACACCATATATTTT.